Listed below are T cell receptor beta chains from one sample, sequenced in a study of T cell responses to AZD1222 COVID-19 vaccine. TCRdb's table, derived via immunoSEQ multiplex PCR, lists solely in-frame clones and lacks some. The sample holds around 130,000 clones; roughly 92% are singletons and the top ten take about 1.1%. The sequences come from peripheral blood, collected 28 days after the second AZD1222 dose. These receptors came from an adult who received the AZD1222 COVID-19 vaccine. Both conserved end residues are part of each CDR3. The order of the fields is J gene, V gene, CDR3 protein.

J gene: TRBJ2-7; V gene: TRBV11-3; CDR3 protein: CASSFTGSLSGQYF
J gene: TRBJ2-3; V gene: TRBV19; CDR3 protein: CASRLQGITTDTQYF
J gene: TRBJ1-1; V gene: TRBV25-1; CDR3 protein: CASSPGREREAFF
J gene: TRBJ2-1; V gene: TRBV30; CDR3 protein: CAWSQGAGESGEQFF
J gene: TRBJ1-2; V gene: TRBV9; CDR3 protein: CASTDGSYGYTF
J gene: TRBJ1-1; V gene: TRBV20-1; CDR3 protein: CSAFEAFF
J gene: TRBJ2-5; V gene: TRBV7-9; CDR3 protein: CASSLVPGKETQYF
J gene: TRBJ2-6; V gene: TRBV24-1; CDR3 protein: CATSPGPLIPGANVLTF
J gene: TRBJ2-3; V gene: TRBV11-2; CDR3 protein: CASSLGRPGATDTQYF
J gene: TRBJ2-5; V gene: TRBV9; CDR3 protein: CASSVGVRRQETQYF
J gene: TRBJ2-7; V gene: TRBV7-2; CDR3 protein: CASSLATRGEQYF
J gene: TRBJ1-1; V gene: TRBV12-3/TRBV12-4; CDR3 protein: CASSFTQGYEAFF
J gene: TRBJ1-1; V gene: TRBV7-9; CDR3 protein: CASSSVNTEAFF
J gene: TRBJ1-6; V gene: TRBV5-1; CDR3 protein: CASSPGDRLYSPLHF
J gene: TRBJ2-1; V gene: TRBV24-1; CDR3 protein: CATSDPLGGAVVEQFF
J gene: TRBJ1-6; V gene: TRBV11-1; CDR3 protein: CASSLQIDNSPLHF
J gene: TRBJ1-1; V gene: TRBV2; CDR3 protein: CASSRDSPEAFF
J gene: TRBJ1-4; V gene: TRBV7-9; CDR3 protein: CASSLGDPTNEKLFF
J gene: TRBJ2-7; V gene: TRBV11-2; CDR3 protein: CASSLVGYEQYF
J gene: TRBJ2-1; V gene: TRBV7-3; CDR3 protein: CASSSPGLATNEQFF
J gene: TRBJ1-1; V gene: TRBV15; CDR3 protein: CATSRGAANTEAFF
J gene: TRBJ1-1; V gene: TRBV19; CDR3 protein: CAIRTEQGRDTEAFF
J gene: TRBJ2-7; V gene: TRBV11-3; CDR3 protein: CASSPVVHRISYEQYF
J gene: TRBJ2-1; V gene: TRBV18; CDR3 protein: CASSPVQRTNPHEQFF
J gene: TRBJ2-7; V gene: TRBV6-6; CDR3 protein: CASKVRGGTYEQYF
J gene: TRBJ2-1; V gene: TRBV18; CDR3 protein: CASSPRIAGGLSYNEQFF
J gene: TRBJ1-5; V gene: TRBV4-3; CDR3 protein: CASSQVQVGQPQHF
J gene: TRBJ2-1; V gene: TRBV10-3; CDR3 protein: CAISEPSVNEQFF
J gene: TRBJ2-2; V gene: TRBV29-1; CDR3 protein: CSVRQRLNTGELFF
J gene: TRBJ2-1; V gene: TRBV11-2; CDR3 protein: CASSFPQAHEQFF
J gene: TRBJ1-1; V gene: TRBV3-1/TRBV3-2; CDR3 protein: CASSQSIQGATEAFF
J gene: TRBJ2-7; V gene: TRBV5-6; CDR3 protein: CASSTVAQGYEQYF
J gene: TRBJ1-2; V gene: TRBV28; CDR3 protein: CASSLFAWGYTF
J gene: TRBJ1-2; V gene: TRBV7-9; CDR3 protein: CASSLGGGTSDGYTF
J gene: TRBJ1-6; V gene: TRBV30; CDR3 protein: CASRDNNSPLHF
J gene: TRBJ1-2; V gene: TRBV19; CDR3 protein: CASRASSNYGYTF
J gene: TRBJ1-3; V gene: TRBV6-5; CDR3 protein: CASSSDRARNTIYF
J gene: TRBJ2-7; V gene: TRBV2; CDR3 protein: CASRSDPSYEQYF
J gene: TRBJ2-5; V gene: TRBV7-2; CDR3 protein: CASSFFGRGEETQYF
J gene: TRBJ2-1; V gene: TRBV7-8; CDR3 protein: CASSLLGQLSEQFF
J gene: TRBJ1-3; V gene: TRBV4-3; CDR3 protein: CASSQDAAGSKPGNTIYF
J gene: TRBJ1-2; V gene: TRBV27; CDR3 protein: CASSFRGRGGYTF
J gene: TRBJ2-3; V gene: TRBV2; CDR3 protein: CASSTGLLPTDTQYF
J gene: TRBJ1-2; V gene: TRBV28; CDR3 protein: CASSQTTGINYGYTF
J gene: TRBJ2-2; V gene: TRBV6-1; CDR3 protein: CASSDEYTGELFF
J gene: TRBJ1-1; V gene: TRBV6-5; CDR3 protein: CASSYSVAPNTEAFF
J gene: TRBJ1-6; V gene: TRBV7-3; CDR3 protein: CASSLTGNRVNSPLHF
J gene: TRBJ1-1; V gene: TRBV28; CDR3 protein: CASSLGGMRNTEAFF
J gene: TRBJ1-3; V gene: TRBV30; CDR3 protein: CAWRSSGNTIYF
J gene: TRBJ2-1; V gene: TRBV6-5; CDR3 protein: CATTRGSSYNEQFF